Following are 17 T cell receptor beta chains from one sample sequenced in a study of blood T cell repertoires in COVID-19. Clones were read by immunoSEQ multiplex PCR, and TCRdb kept only the in-frame ones, dropping some. Of about 70,000 clones listed, roughly 85% are singletons. The sequencing input was peripheral blood. The receptor source for this set is an older woman with acute or convalescent COVID-19.

The chain has TRBV30 and TRBJ1-3; 7 bases map to TRBD1. V was pared by 0 bases and J by 0 bases, with 5 bases of the junction left unmatched. Germline CDR1 is GTSNPN and CDR2 is SVGIG (reference sequence). The CDR3 extends over 16 amino acids. CDR3 nucleotide sequence: TGTGCCTGGAGTGTAACAGGGGCCCTCTCTGGAAACACCATATATTTT. Its translation is CAWSVTGALSGNTIYF.

This chain uses TRBV7-3 with TRBJ1-2, with D unclear. The CDR3 runs 13 residues. The V end was cut by 2 bases, the J end by 4 bases, with 8 bases between. The germline CDR1 and CDR2 sequences are SGHTA and FQGTGA. Here the CDR3 reads CASSLGRAYGYTF. The DNA of the CDR3 is TGTGCCAGCAGCTTAGGGCGGGCCTATGGCTACACCTTC.

This clone was picked up a small number of times. The rearrangement joins TRBV28 to TRBJ1-6; 9 nucleotides agree with TRBD1. J was trimmed by 14 bases and V by 9 bases; bases with no gene match: 17. The CDR3 loop spans 15 amino acids. CDR1 is MDHEN and CDR2 is SYDVKM in the germline V gene. The CDR3 DNA follows: TGTGCCAGTCGGCCGAGGGGACAGGGTTATCGTGCCCTCCACTTT. The encoded protein is CASRPRGQGYRALHF.

CDR3 nucleotide sequence: TGTGCCAGCAGCCCGGACAGATCCTACGAGCAGTACTTC. As protein: CASSPDRSYEQYF. The chain joins TRBV5-6 to TRBJ2-7, with D possibly matching TRBD1 (6 bases). From germline, CDR1 is SGHDT and CDR2 YYEEEE. This CDR3 is built from 13 residues. V was cut by 4 bases and J by 1 base, with 9 bases left in between. Based on the CDR3 plus reference TRBV5-6 and TRBJ2-7, the full variable domain is DAGVTQSPTHLIKTRGQQVTLRCSPKSGHDTVSWYQQALGQGPQFIFQYYEEEERQRGNFPDRFSGHQFPNYSSELNVNALLLGDSALYLCASSPDRSYEQYFGPGTRLTVT.

The chain is built from TRBV28 and TRBJ1-1, with TRBD1 as a possible D gene (6 bases). Germline CDR1 is MDHEN and CDR2 is SYDVKM. The CDR3 consists of 15 residues. Trimming shortened V by 8 bases and J by 4 bases, and 20 bases separated the two germline ends. The CDR3 DNA reads TGTGCCAGCGGGGTTTGGTTGGGGGCCAGCACTGAAGCTTTCTTT. Translating gives CASGVWLGASTEAFF. The variable domain in full, with the rest retrieved from reference TRBV28 and TRBJ1-1, is DVKVTQSSRYLVKRTGEKVFLECVQDMDHENMFWYRQDPGLGLRLIYFSYDVKMKEKGDIPEGYSVSREKKERFSLILESASTNQTSMYLCASGVWLGASTEAFFGQGTRLTVV.

This sequence joins TRBV30 and TRBJ2-7; 7 bases map to TRBD2. CDR1 and CDR2 (germline): GTSNPN, SVGIG (reference sequence). V shed 7 bases, J shed 0 bases, and the junction held 6 bases outside the gene matches. The CDR3 runs 13 residues. This CDR3 reads CASAGGSSYEQYF. CDR3 DNA: TGTGCCTCTGCGGGCGGGAGCTCCTACGAGCAGTACTTC.

This clone was seen more than once but under ten times. The chain couples TRBV19 to TRBJ2-7; TRBD2 agrees at 7 bases. Trimming cost V 1 base and J 1 base; bases outside gene matches: 4. The CDR3 runs 15 residues. Germline CDR1 reads LNHDA; CDR2 reads SQIVND (reference sequence). CDR3 residues: CASSIALAASYEQYF. The CDR3 DNA is TGTGCCAGTAGTATAGCGCTAGCGGCATCCTACGAGCAGTACTTC.

The rearrangement links TRBV19 to TRBJ1-5; D unclear. Germline CDR1 is LNHDA and CDR2 is SQIVND (reference sequence). The CDR3 is made up of 15 amino acids. V lost 6 bases to trimming and J lost 0 bases, with 12 bases between them. CDR3 sequence: CASREDPYSNQPQHF. CDR3 in DNA: TGTGCCAGTAGGGAGGACCCCTATAGCAATCAGCCCCAGCATTTT.

The rearrangement uses TRBV2 and TRBJ2-7; 11 positions agree with TRBD2. CDR3 length: 16 amino acids. Germline V gives CDR1 SNHLY, CDR2 FYNNEI. The junction had 13 bases not matched to a gene; V was cut back by 9 bases and J by 3 bases. The CDR3 coding sequence is TGTGCCAGTAGGCCCCTTACCGGGACTAGCGGCTACGAGCAGTACTTC. Amino acid sequence: CASRPLTGTSGYEQYF.

This clone came up a few times. This chain joins TRBV6-1 and TRBJ1-6; TRBD1 matches 7 bases. This CDR3 contains 16 residues. With V trimmed by 4 bases and J by 7 bases, 10 bases remained unmatched. Germline CDR1 reads MNHNS; CDR2 reads SASEGT. The CDR3 coding sequence is TGTGCCAGCAGTGCCGGCGGACAGGTTGGAAATTCACCCCTCCACTTT. It yields the protein CASSAGGQVGNSPLHF.

There are a few counts of this clone. The rearrangement joins TRBV11-2 to TRBJ2-1; unclear D gene. There are 15 residues in the CDR3. CDR1 is SGHAT, CDR2 FQNNGV, per germline. The V and J ends lost 5 bases and 0 bases respectively, with 11 bases between them. The CDR3 here is CASSTLGFSYNEQFF. CDR3 bases: TGTGCCAGCAGCACCCTTGGCTTCTCCTACAATGAGCAGTTCTTC.

The chain links TRBV5-1 to TRBJ1-2; the D is unclear. CDR1 is SGHRS, CDR2 YFSETQ, per germline. The CDR3 covers 15 residues. Trimming took 1 base from V and 1 from J, leaving 11 bases between them. The DNA for the CDR3 is TGCGCCAGCAGCTTGAAGTACCCGGGTAACTATGGCTACACCTTC. This codes for CASSLKYPGNYGYTF. Variable domain in full (rest from reference TRBV5-1 and TRBJ1-2): KAGVTQTPRYLIKTRGQQVTLSCSPISGHRSVSWYQQTPGQGLQFLFEYFSETQRNKGNFPGRFSGRQFSNSRSEMNVSTLELGDSALYLCASSLKYPGNYGYTFGSGTRLTVV.

The chain has TRBV5-3 and TRBJ1-1; 9 bases map to TRBD1. TRBV5-3 is designated an ORF whose function remains uncertain. CDR3 size: 14 residues. V shed 5 bases, J shed 1 base, and the junction held 3 bases outside the gene matches. The CDR3: CARSPQGANTEAFF. The CDR3 DNA reads TGTGCCAGAAGTCCACAGGGGGCGAACACTGAAGCTTTCTTT.

The chain carries TRBV19 and TRBJ2-2, with D possibly matching TRBD2 (5 bases). CDR1 is LNHDA, CDR2 SQIVND, per germline (reference sequence). The CDR3 loop spans 16 amino acids. Deletions cut 1 base from V and 0 bases from J, with 9 bases between. CDR3 amino acids: CASSIGWRANTGELFF. The CDR3, as DNA: TGTGCCAGTAGTATAGGCTGGCGGGCGAACACCGGGGAGCTGTTTTTT.

The chain carries TRBV7-3 and TRBJ2-3; 7 nucleotides match TRBD1. Germline V gives CDR1 SGHTA, CDR2 FQGTGA. The CDR3 sequence is 14 residues long. V lost 5 bases, J lost 6 bases, and 8 bases stayed unmatched. The CDR3 DNA sequence: TGTGCCAGCAGCCCAACAGGGGTGGGGGATACGCAGTATTTT. This translates into CASSPTGVGDTQYF.

V and J are TRBV7-8 and TRBJ2-7, with TRBD2 identical over 10 bases. Germline V gene lookup returns CDR1 SGHVS and CDR2 FQNEAQ. This CDR3 comprises 19 residues. Trimming removed 4 bases from V and 0 bases from J; junction bases left unmatched: 15. The CDR3 is CASSSQPRGLADISYEQYF. In DNA, the CDR3 is TGTGCCAGCAGCTCCCAACCCCGAGGACTAGCGGACATCTCCTACGAGCAGTACTTC.

This rearrangement joins TRBV5-6 to TRBJ2-3; D gene ambiguous. Germline V lookup: CDR1 SGHDT, CDR2 YYEEEE. The CDR3 runs 14 residues. The germline V and J ends were trimmed by 5 bases and 2 bases, with 12 bases remaining between them. CDR3 in DNA: TGTGCCAGCAGACCAGAGAGGTCCACAGATACGCAGTATTTT. Translated, it gives CASRPERSTDTQYF.